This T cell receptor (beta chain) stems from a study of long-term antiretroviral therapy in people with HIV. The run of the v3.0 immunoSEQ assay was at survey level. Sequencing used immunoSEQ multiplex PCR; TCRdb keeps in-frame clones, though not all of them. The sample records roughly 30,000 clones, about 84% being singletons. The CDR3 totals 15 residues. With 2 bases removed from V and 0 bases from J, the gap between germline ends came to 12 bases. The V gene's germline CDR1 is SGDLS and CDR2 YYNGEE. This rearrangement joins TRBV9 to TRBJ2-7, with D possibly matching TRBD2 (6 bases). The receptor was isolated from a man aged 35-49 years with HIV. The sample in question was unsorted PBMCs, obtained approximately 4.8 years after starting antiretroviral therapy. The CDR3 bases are TGTGCCAGCAGCGTTGGAGGGACGCCCTCCTACGAGCAGTACTTC. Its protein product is CASSVGGTPSYEQYF.